The rows below give T cell receptor beta chains drawn from one sample of a study of blood T cell repertoires in COVID-19. Clones were sequenced by immunoSEQ multiplex PCR, and TCRdb holds only the in-frame ones, with some missing. The sample lists roughly 90,000 clones; more than 80% were seen once. The sample consisted of peripheral blood. The source of these receptors is a man aged 50-59 years with COVID-19, enrolled during active disease. CDR3s include the opening cysteine and the closing phenylalanine or tryptophan. D genes are given only for firm matches. The size entry is marked missing in some rows and otherwise reads once, few, many or a size class.

j_call | clone_size | d_call | v_call | cdr3_aa | cdr3_nt
TRBJ2-7 | . | . | TRBV6-2/TRBV6-3 | CASSYITGPSYEQYF | TGTGCCAGCAGTTATATTACAGGGCCTTCCTACGAGCAGTACTTC
TRBJ2-3 | . | TRBD2 | TRBV29-1 | CSVEDRERGITDTQYF | TGCAGCGTTGAAGATAGGGAGCGGGGGATCACAGATACGCAGTATTTT
TRBJ2-1 | . | TRBD2 | TRBV6-2/TRBV6-3 | CASSYLLTSGKNNEQFF | TGTGCCAGCAGTTATCTCTTGACTAGCGGGAAAAACAATGAGCAGTTCTTC
TRBJ1-1 | . | . | TRBV5-5 | CASSLSVGEAFF | TGTGCCAGCAGCTTGTCGGTGGGCGAAGCTTTCTTT
TRBJ1-1 | . | . | TRBV28 | CASSLGVEAFF | TGTGCCAGCAGTTTGGGCGTTGAAGCTTTCTTT
TRBJ2-2 | . | TRBD2 | TRBV9 | CASSVWTSGNTGELFF | TGTGCCAGCAGCGTGTGGACTAGCGGGAACACCGGGGAGCTGTTTTTT
TRBJ1-3 | . | . | TRBV7-2 | CASSSTVAGNTIYF | TGTGCCAGCAGCTCAACGGTTGCTGGAAACACCATATATTTT
TRBJ2-2 | . | . | TRBV3-1/TRBV3-2 | CASSQTSQGTGELFF | TGTGCCAGCAGCCAGACTAGCCAGGGGACCGGGGAGCTGTTTTTT
TRBJ1-1 | . | TRBD1 | TRBV7-9 | CASSLSRQGEAFF | TGTGCCAGCAGCTTATCAAGACAGGGTGAAGCTTTCTTT
TRBJ1-2 | . | TRBD1 | TRBV19 | CASSLSDRVAGYTF | TGTGCCAGTAGTCTCTCAGACAGGGTGGCTGGCTACACCTTC
TRBJ1-2 | once | TRBD1 | TRBV5-5 | CASSLNRQGLGYGYTF | TGTGCCAGCAGCCTTAACCGACAGGGACTGGGCTATGGCTACACCTTC
TRBJ2-7 | . | . | TRBV29-1 | CSVAKKTGAYEQYF | TGCAGCGTTGCCAAAAAGACAGGAGCCTACGAGCAGTACTTC
TRBJ1-2 | . | TRBD1 | TRBV6-5 | CASSRTGNYGYTF | TGTGCCAGCAGTAGGACAGGGAACTATGGCTACACCTTC